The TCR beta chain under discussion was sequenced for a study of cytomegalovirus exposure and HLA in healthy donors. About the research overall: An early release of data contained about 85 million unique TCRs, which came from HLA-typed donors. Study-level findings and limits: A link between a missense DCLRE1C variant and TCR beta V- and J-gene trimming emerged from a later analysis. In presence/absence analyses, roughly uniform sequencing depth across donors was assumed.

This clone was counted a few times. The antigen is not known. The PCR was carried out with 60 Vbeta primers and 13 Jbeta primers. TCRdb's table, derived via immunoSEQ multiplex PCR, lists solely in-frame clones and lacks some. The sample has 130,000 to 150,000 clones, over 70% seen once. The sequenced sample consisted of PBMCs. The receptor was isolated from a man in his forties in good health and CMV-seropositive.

The CDR3 DNA follows: TGTGCCAGCAGCTTAGGACAACTAGCGGGAGAGCAGTTCTTC. Translated, it gives CASSLGQLAGEQFF. This chain connects TRBV7-2 to TRBJ2-1; 10 bases match TRBD2. V dropped 1 base and J dropped 10; count of bases not matched to a gene: 4. Germline values: CDR1 SGHTA, CDR2 FQGNSA. This CDR3 spans 14 amino acids.